This TCR beta chain was profiled in a study of cytomegalovirus exposure and HLA in healthy donors (TCRdb year 2017). With regard to the full study: An earlier analysis of some 500 of the donors reported more than 250 Gb of sequence data and around 120 million unique TCR beta sequences from 190 million or so T cells. To study patterns of TCR occurrence, a later analysis re-analyzed previously published TCR beta repertoires from around 670 donors and added high-resolution HLA genotyping. Four to six DR-DQ haplotypes were handled as single units for association and clustering, since linkage in the cohort was strong. Class I and class II HLA loci were covered by the typing at four-digit resolution. The later analysis used no new phenotypic data to find candidate immune exposures, relying instead on TCR beta sequences and their occurrence across donors. In addition to the first cohort of 666 subjects, a separate validation cohort of 120 different subjects was used. Across approximately 400 genotyped donors of the cohort, an average of about 240,000 unique TCR beta nucleotide sequences per donor were sequenced, and 15% to 20% of those sequences were non-productive. All discovery cohort repertoires had been generated using a single sequencing platform. The study combined high-throughput TCR immunosequencing, statistical association of individual TCRs with disease status, and machine learning to predict cytomegalovirus infection status. The study aimed to test whether cataloging public T cell receptors could reveal signatures of past pathogen exposure. Donor age, sex, ethnicity and CMV serostatus were collected together with the repertoire data. Of the 300 to 400 genotyped donors, around 81% fell in the genetic ancestry cluster associated with self-reported Caucasian donors. Genome-wide SNP genotypes for about three fifths of the roughly 700 donors were used in a later genetic analysis, which treated that subset as a discovery cohort. Typing coverage varied by locus: roughly 629-630 donors for A, B, C, DRB1 and DQB1; roughly 500 for DQA1; around 610 for DPA1; under 490 for DPB1. The study profiled the T cell repertoires of 500 to 800 subjects by immunosequencing and related them to cytomegalovirus serostatus. To decide whether each TCR beta V gene segment behaved as functional or pseudogenic, an earlier analysis of approximately 600 of the donors relied on high-throughput TCR beta sequencing. An early release that covered fewer than 800 HLA-typed donors contained around 300 gigabases of sequencing data and roughly 84 million unique TCR sequences.

Library prep was done by the immunoSEQ multiplex PCR assay. For the multiplex PCR, a mixture combining 60 forward primers for TCR Vbeta segments and 13 reverse primers for TCR Jbeta segments was used. The CDR3 region of rearranged TCR beta genes was amplified from genomic DNA with a multiplex PCR assay. The Illumina HiSeq System was used to sequence the amplified TCR beta libraries as 87-base-pair reads. The study's processing was this. Across the roughly 600 repertoires, a later analysis counted around 80 million unique TCR beta chains, roughly 11 million of which were shared by at least two donors. A nearest-neighbor algorithm error-corrected the raw reads and collapsed the reads into unique sequences, merging closely related sequences to remove PCR and sequencing errors. To assign V, D and J gene segments, CDR3 sequences were aligned to IMGT reference sequences. Each retained sequence needed at least a six-nucleotide match to both a V gene segment and a J gene segment. A rearrangement was called productive if the CDR3 had no stop codons and remained in frame with V and J, and every other rearrangement was called non-productive. Following IMGT convention, CDR3 was defined as the stretch from the second conserved V-encoded cysteine to the conserved J-encoded phenylalanine. The earlier analysis of some 550 of the donors excluded any sequence lacking an unambiguous match to a single V gene segment. In an earlier analysis of roughly 500 of the donors, V segments were called functional above 56.7% productive rearrangements and were called segregating when the between-donor standard deviation exceeded 5%. A statistical classification framework was developed to diagnose cytomegalovirus status using the catalog of TCR beta chain sequences. V and J gene assignment, in a later analysis, came from comparing TCR nucleotide sequences with IMGT/GENE-DB human TR gene sequences. A later analysis assigned CDR3 sequences and most-parsimonious VDJ recombination scenarios with the TCRdist pipeline. In a later analysis, every TCR beta chain was defined by the combination of its CDR3 amino acid sequence and its V-gene family, and reads without a unique V-gene family were dropped. In a later analysis, a few hundred highly shared, low-generation-probability nucleotide sequences were removed to address suspected cross-contamination and a sequencing artifact. In a later analysis, a clonal expansion index was calculated for each public chain from normalized within-repertoire ranks of inferred template counts. A later analysis computed generation probabilities with a VDJ recombination model fitted to out-of-frame rearrangements, and checked the results against IGoR. Hypergeometric tests were used in a later analysis to score TCR-TCR, TCR-HLA and TCR-CMV co-occurrence, with a repertoire-size bias correction applied to the TCR pairs. In a later analysis, false discovery rates were estimated by permuting HLA or CMV assignments 20 times. A later analysis grouped co-occurring TCRs with DBSCAN, adding TCRdist sequence similarity when clustering within HLA-allele-positive subsets. Co-occurrence clustering excluded repertoires with fewer than 30,000 or more than 120,000 public chains, plus five with anomalous nucleotide sharing. The table comes from immuneACCESS by way of TCRdb, which keeps in-frame sequences with V and J called. Part of the clones is missing from these tables; in studies checked, under half for an unresolved V gene and the rest for unknown reasons. V and J calls and clone size are as listed in that table; D and trimming were resolved from the DNA. The sample table contains some 150,000 clones; only one count was recorded for around 80% of them. Around 2.5% of the sample lies in the top ten.

The germline V end is reduced by 1 base and the J end by 7 bases; junction bases left unmatched: 5. CDR1 SGHNT and CDR2 YENEEA are derived from the germline V gene. From the cysteine through the phenylalanine, the CDR3 covers 15 amino acids. The sequence is cut down to CDR3 DNA, 45 bases in frame from base 1. The paper's findings and limits, for the study overall: A total of fewer than 200 TCR beta chains were listed by the study as associated with cytomegalovirus. In a later analysis, TCR association rates were found to vary across HLA loci, with the most associated TCRs seen for DRB1 alleles and the fewest for HLA-C alleles. In a later genetic analysis, a missense DCLRE1C variant was associated with V-gene and J-gene trimming of TCR beta chains, and the association was replicated in an independent cohort. A later analysis reported that several top co-occurrence clusters appeared linked to parvovirus B19, influenza, CMV and Epstein-Barr virus. A later analysis associated about 16,000 TCR beta sequences with specific HLA alleles at a false discovery rate of 0.05. Most CMV-associated TCR beta chains appeared to be HLA-restricted in a later analysis, and the HLA associations seemed to be driven largely by CMV exposure. Immune exposure information for the cohort was limited to CMV serostatus. Most TCR sequences were seen in very few donors, while some public TCRs were found in many individuals. Cytomegalovirus status was reported to be diagnosed by the classifier with high specificity and sensitivity in both the original and validation cohorts. Because the 87-base-pair reads could not distinguish some IMGT-functional V segments, including TRBV6-2 and TRBV6-3, those segments were excluded. HLA typing was unavailable for some donors at each locus, so association tests used only the typed subset. According to the authors, the approach could potentially be generalized to other disease states and immunological phenotypes. Correlated functional status among segregating V segments might be attributable to linkage disequilibrium, but an unknown experimental factor could not be ruled out. A further reported finding was that TCR beta sequences accurately predicted the HLA-A and HLA-B alleles for most subjects in the first cohort. In vitro tests confirmed that a few of the cytomegalovirus-associated TCR beta chains recognize cytomegalovirus antigens. A later analysis found that HLA-associated TCR beta chains were more clonally expanded and had lower generation probabilities than equally common non-associated chains. When HLA alleles, especially DR and DQ, strongly co-occurred, TCR associations were difficult to assign to individual alleles. According to a later genetic analysis, donors in an Asian-associated ancestry cluster had fewer N-insertions in productive TCRs than the approximately 650-donor mean. In an earlier analysis of under 600 of the donors, most TCR beta V segments were observed in productive rearrangements about 87% or about 30% of the time, broadly matching IMGT annotations. Roughly uniform sequencing depth across donors was assumed in presence/absence analyses, although this assumption may not hold. This cohort had only TCR beta chains sequenced, and the lack of alpha or paired-chain data limited which features could be detected. Because counts were too low, approximately 15 rarely observed V segments, including chromosome 9 orphons, were excluded from the earlier analysis of some 590 of the donors. The sequencing pipeline was judged likely to have produced a cluster of highly shared sequence variants as a technical artifact.

The cohort consisted of 650 to 700 healthy bone marrow donors. All cohort members were sampled while nominally healthy, although unrecorded immune exposures were likely present. The donor tested CMV seronegative, placing the donor among the 350 or so seronegative members of the cohort. Every donor gave a peripheral blood sample, and the peripheral blood mononuclear cells from that sample were used for TCR beta sequencing. The Qiagen DNeasy Blood Extraction Kit was used to extract genomic DNA from the blood cell samples. As regards this clone: Its specific antigen is unknown. One base away there is no much larger clone; base qualities are not given.

The sequence derives from a man aged 50 or older in good health and CMV-seronegative. Recombination connected TRBV11-3 to TRBJ2-1; 9 central bases correspond to TRBD2. Sequencing was carried out using PBMCs. CDR3 protein: CASSLGGGAWNEQFF. The DNA reads TGTGCCAGCAGCTTAGGCGGGGGGGCTTGGAATGAGCAGTTCTTC.